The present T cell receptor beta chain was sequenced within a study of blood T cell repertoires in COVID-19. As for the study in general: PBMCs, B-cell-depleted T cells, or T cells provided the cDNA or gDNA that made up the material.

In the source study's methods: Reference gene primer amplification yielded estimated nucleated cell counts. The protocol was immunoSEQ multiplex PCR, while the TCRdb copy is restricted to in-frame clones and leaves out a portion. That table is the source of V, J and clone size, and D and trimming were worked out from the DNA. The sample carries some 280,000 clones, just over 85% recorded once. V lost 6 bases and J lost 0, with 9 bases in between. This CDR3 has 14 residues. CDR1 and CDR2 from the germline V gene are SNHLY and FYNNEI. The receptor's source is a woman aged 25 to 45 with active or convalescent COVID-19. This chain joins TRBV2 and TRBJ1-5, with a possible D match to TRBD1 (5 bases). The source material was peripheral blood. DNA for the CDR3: TGTGCCAGCAGCAGGGACTATAGCAATCAGCCCCAGCATTTT. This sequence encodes CASSRDYSNQPQHF.